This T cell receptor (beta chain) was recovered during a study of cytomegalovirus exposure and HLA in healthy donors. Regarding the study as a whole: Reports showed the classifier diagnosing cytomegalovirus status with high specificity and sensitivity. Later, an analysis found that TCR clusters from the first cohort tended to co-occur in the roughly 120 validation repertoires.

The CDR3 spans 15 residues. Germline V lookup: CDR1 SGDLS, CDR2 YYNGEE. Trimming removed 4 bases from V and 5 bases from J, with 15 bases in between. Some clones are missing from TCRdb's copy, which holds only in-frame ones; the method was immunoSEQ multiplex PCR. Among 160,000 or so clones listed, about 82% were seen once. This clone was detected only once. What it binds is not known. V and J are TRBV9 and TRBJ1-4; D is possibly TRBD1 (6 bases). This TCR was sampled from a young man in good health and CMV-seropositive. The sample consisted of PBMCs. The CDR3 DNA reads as TGTGCCAGCAGCACTATGACAGGAAGAAATGAAAAACTGTTTTTT. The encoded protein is CASSTMTGRNEKLFF.